The next 23 T cell receptor beta chains were all read from a single sample in a study of CD8+ T cells in alopecia areata. In each case, RNA was isolated and then reverse transcribed into cDNA as the sequencing template. Method: immunoSEQ multiplex PCR; TCRdb's copy keeps in-frame clones and lacks some. The table lists about 110,000 clones, with no singletons. The sequencing sample was made of lesional skin. These receptors were collected from a C3H/HeJ mouse with alopecia areata. For the strain, the MHC haplotype given is H2-k.

The sample holds a few counts of this clone. Gene names and germline match the mouse. With the read ending 4 residues before the CDR3 end, the germline J gene is used to fill in that end. The V gene is TRBV13-3, the J gene TRBJ2-7; D may be TRBD1 (5 bases). The CDR3 totals 12 residues. Germline values: CDR1 NNHDY, CDR2 SYVADS. CDR3 region: CASKGRGDEQYF. Incomplete CDR3 DNA: TGTGCCAGCAAGGGAAGGGGAGAT.

The sample holds a few counts of this clone. The listed genes are named as in mouse. Read coverage stops 4 residues before the CDR3 terminus; the germline J gene supplies the remainder. This chain joins TRBV13-1 and TRBJ1-2, with 9 bases identical to TRBD1. CDR3 length: 14 amino acids. The ends lost 2 bases at V and 3 bases at J; junction bases unmatched: 2. CDR1 and CDR2 (germline): NSHNY, SYGAGN. The CDR3 loop is CASSERQGDSDYTF. The sequenced part of the CDR3 DNA is TGTGCCAGCAGTGAGAGACAGGGGGACTCC.

A few counts support this clone. The gene symbols are mouse symbols. The observed sequence ends 4 residues before the CDR3 terminus, with the missing tail filled in from the germline J gene. The chain couples TRBV1 to TRBJ2-1; 9 bases fit TRBD1. CDR1 and CDR2 from the germline V gene are NSQYPW and LRSPGD (reference sequence). CDR3 length: 14 amino acids. CDR3 sequence: CTCSGNRGLAEQFF. CDR3 bases read: TGCACCTGCAGTGGGAACAGGGGGCTGGCT.

This clone showed up just a few times. Gene names and germline refer to mouse. The CDR3 end is not reached by the read, which stops 4 residues before it; the germline J gene fills it in. V and J are TRBV13-3 and TRBJ2-5, with 8 bases matching TRBD1. The CDR3 loop spans 14 amino acids. Germline V lookup: CDR1 NNHDY, CDR2 SYVADS. V was clipped by 5 bases and J by 0 bases; unmatched bases: 2. The CDR3 loop reads CASSRGLNQDTQYF. CDR3 bases read: TGTGCCAGCAGCAGGGGGCTTAACCAAGAC.

As for this clone: Gene names refer to mouse genes. The CDR3 goes on 4 residues after the read ends, and that part is filled in from the germline J gene. This chain joins TRBV19 and TRBJ2-7; TRBD2 aligns across 11 bases. Trimming removed 6 bases from V and 2 bases from J; junction bases left unmatched: 4. Germline V gene lookup returns CDR1 FNHDT and CDR2 SITEND (reference sequence). The CDR3 contains 14 residues. CDR3 sequence: CASTLDWGAYEQYF. The sequenced part of the CDR3 DNA is TGTGCCAGCACCCTGGACTGGGGGGCCTAT.

This clone has at least ten counts. DNA and listed protein disagree at residue 11, so the protein shown here was translated from the DNA. Mouse names are used for the genes. The read finishes 3 residues shy of the CDR3 end, and the germline J gene is used to complete it. Other DNA sequences in this specimen translate into the identical CDR3. The rearrangement joins TRBV13-3 to TRBJ1-6; 8 positions match TRBD1. TRBJ1-6 is known as an ORF, though its function is uncertain. Germline V lookup: CDR1 NNHDY, CDR2 SYVADS. Unmatched junction bases numbered 6, after V lost 4 bases and J lost 9 bases. There are 14 residues in the CDR3. CDR3 DNA, as far as it was read: TGTGCCAGCAGTCCCCAGGGGGCGGGTTCGCCC. It yields the protein CASSPQGAGSP. Given in full, the CDR3 is CASSPQGAGSPLYF.

Regarding this clone: Genes and germline are mouse. From the germline J gene comes the end of the CDR3, since the read stops 4 residues before it. This sequence joins TRBV5 and TRBJ2-3, with 13 bases matching TRBD2. CDR1 LGHNA and CDR2 YNLKQL come from the germline V gene (reference sequence). This CDR3 contains 19 residues. Trimming removed 0 bases from V and 0 bases from J; junction bases left unmatched: 6. The CDR3 loop reads CASSQEGTGGGRSAETLYF. The sequenced CDR3 bases are TGTGCCAGCAGCCAAGAAGGGACTGGGGGGGGTCGGAGTGCAGAA.

This clone was observed a few times. Mouse gene names and germline throughout. The CDR3 end lies 4 residues beyond the end of the read and is filled in from the germline J gene. V usage is TRBV19 and J usage is TRBJ2-2; 7 bases are shared with TRBD1. The J segment lost 6 bases and the V segment lost 3 bases, leaving 5 bases of the junction unmatched. Germline V lookup: CDR1 FNHDT, CDR2 SITEND (reference sequence). This CDR3 comprises 14 residues. CDR3 in amino acids: CASSTQGSAGQLYF. Partial CDR3 DNA: TGTGCCAGCAGTACACAGGGGAGTGCCGGG. The full variable domain, rest sourced from reference TRBV19 and TRBJ2-2, is GGIITQTPKFLIGQEGQKLTLKCQQNFNHDTMYWYRQDSGKGLRLIYYSITENDLQKGDLSEGYDASREKKSSFSLTVTSAQKNEMAVFLCASSTQGSAGQLYFGEGSKLTVL.

This clone was recorded a few times. Genes here carry mouse names. The read is 4 residues too short to cover the CDR3 end, so that end is filled in from the germline J gene. The chain links TRBV13-3 to TRBJ2-5, with D perhaps matching TRBD1 (5 bases). The germline V gene has CDR1 NNHDY and CDR2 SYVADS. The CDR3 is 17 residues long. This CDR3 is CASSEGPGRDVADTQYF. The sequenced CDR3 bases are TGTGCCAGCAGTGAGGGCCCTGGCAGGGATGTAGCAGAC.

This clone was recorded a few times. Gene names and germline refer to mouse. Coverage ceases 4 residues before the CDR3 finishes, and the germline J gene fills in the end. The chain joins TRBV13-3 to TRBJ1-4, with 8 bases lining up with TRBD1. Trimming took 1 base from V and 4 from J; bases not matched to a gene: 6. CDR1 NNHDY and CDR2 SYVADS come from the germline V gene. This CDR3 has 16 amino acids. CDR3 bases read: TGTGCCAGCAGTGATCCGGGGGACAGGAACAACGAA. It codes for CASSDPGDRNNE. The complete CDR3 sequence is CASSDPGDRNNERLFF.

Worth noting for this clone: Mouse gene names and germline throughout. The DNA ends 4 residues before the CDR3 does, and the rest of the CDR3 is filled in from the germline J gene. The chain is built from TRBV17 and TRBJ2-7, with 9 bases that match TRBD1. Germline CDR1 is MNHDT and CDR2 is YYDKIL. CDR3 length equals 13 residues. J lost 2 bases, V lost 6 bases, and 2 bases had no gene match. Here the CDR3 reads CASSGDRAYEQYF. The sequenced part of the CDR3 DNA is TGTGCTAGCAGCGGGGACAGGGCCTAT.

This clone was recorded a few times. The gene symbols are mouse symbols. The read ends 4 residues before the CDR3 terminus; that terminus is restored from the germline J gene. This chain joins TRBV1 and TRBJ2-3; the D is unclear. Trimming left V 3 bases short and J 3 bases short, with 7 bases between. The length of the CDR3 is 13 residues. Germline V gene lookup returns CDR1 NSQYPW and CDR2 LRSPGD (reference sequence). CDR3 region: CTCSARGAETLYF. CDR3 bases read: TGCACCTGCAGTGCCCGAGGGGCAGAA.

Regarding this clone: TCRdb's protein and the DNA translation differ at residue 11; the protein here comes from the DNA. Gene names and germline match the mouse. The read comes to an end 3 residues before the CDR3 does, leaving the germline J gene to fill in the end. The rearrangement uses TRBV13-3 and TRBJ1-6; maybe TRBD1 (5 bases). TRBJ1-6 is annotated as an ORF whose role is uncertain. Germline V CDR1 and CDR2: NNHDY, SYVADS. The CDR3 loop spans 14 amino acids. With 7 bases removed from V and 3 bases from J, the gap between germline ends came to 11 bases. The CDR3 DNA, read in part, is TGTGCCAGCCCCCAAGGGGTCTATAATTCGCCC. Translation: CASPQGVYNSP. The entire CDR3 protein reads CASPQGVYNSPLYF.

This clone was counted between two and nine times. These gene names are mouse names. The read ends 4 residues early relative to the CDR3; the germline J gene fills the gap. J is TRBJ2-3 and V is TRBV17; 7 bases map to TRBD1. Germline trimming cut 3 bases from V and 1 base from J; bases unmatched to any gene: 4. Per the germline V gene, CDR1 is MNHDT and CDR2 is YYDKIL. CDR3 size: 15 residues. The sequenced CDR3 bases are TGTGCTAGCAGTAGGTCGACAGGGCGTGCAGAA. It specifies CASSRSTGRAE. The entire CDR3 protein is CASSRSTGRAETLYF.

Regarding this clone: Germline and genes: mouse. The read ends 4 residues before the CDR3 terminus; that terminus is restored from the germline J gene. The rearrangement joins TRBV13-3 to TRBJ1-2, with 11 positions matching TRBD1. After removal of 3 bases from V and 4 bases from J, the junction contained 5 bases not matched to a gene. The CDR3 loop spans 15 amino acids. The germline V gene has CDR1 NNHDY and CDR2 SYVADS. The DNA read from the CDR3 is TGTGCCAGCAGTGGGACAGGGGGCGAGGGCTCC. It is translated as CASSGTGGEGS. The entire CDR3 protein is CASSGTGGEGSDYTF.

This clone has more than one count but fewer than ten. The gene names here belong to mouse. Read sequence stops 4 residues before the CDR3 end, and the germline J gene provides the missing end. This chain links TRBV13-2 with TRBJ1-4; possible D gene TRBD1, 5 bases. Germline CDR1 is NNHNN and CDR2 is SYGAGS (reference sequence). There are 14 residues in the CDR3. Trimming stripped 5 bases from V and 0 bases from J, with 8 bases between. The chain's CDR3 is CASGGQISNERLFF. CDR3 DNA (partial): TGTGCCAGCGGAGGACAAATTTCCAACGAA.

On this clone: Gene names are the mouse ones. Partial CDR3 DNA: TGCACCTGCAGTGCAGTGACTGGGGGAATAAACTATGCT. This encodes CTCSAVTGGINYA. Given in full, the CDR3 is CTCSAVTGGINYAEQFF. V is TRBV1 and J is TRBJ2-1; TRBD2 matches at 9 bases. The read terminates 4 residues ahead of where the CDR3 ends, so the germline J gene completes it. CDR1 NSQYPW and CDR2 LRSPGD come from the germline V gene (reference sequence). The V and J ends lost 1 base and 1 base, in that order; junction bases with no gene match: 5. There are 17 residues in the CDR3.

On this clone itself: The germline and genes are mouse ones. The read terminates 4 residues ahead of where the CDR3 ends, so the germline J gene completes it. This chain joins TRBV13-3 and TRBJ2-5; 10 bases map to TRBD1. Germline V CDR1 and CDR2: NNHDY, SYVADS. The CDR3 totals 16 residues. The part of the CDR3 DNA that was read is TGTGCCAGCAGTGATGCAGGGACAGGGGAGGAAGAC. As protein: CASSDAGTGEED. The CDR3 reads in full as CASSDAGTGEEDTQYF.

Notes on this clone: The gene symbols are mouse symbols. From the germline J gene comes the end of the CDR3, since the read stops 4 residues before it. The rearrangement uses TRBV17 and TRBJ2-7; 10 bases fit TRBD1. This CDR3 is built from 15 residues. J was trimmed by 0 bases and V by 6 bases; bases with no gene match: 5. The germline gives CDR1 MNHDT, CDR2 YYDKIL. CDR3 sequence reads: CASSPGTGVSYEQYF. CDR3 DNA (partial): TGTGCTAGCAGCCCCGGGACAGGGGTCTCCTAT.

Details on this clone: Gene labels here are mouse ones. The CDR3 extends 4 residues past the end of the read, so its final part is completed from the germline J gene. The V gene is TRBV1, the J gene TRBJ2-4; 10 positions match TRBD1. V lost 1 base to trimming and J lost 3 bases; unmatched junction nucleotides: 4. The CDR3 runs to 16 residues. Germline CDR1 NSQYPW, CDR2 LRSPGD (reference sequence). This CDR3 reads CTCSAGDRGGQNTLYF. Incomplete CDR3 DNA: TGCACCTGCAGTGCAGGGGACAGGGGAGGACAAAAC.

On this clone itself: Gene names denote mouse genes. The CDR3 spells CTCSADHPGVNSDYTF. CDR3 DNA, as far as it was read: TGCACCTGCAGTGCAGATCACCCAGGGGTAAACTCC. The J gene is TRBJ1-2, the V gene TRBV1; TRBD1 might be the D (6 bases). The CDR3 end lies 4 residues beyond the end of the read and is filled in from the germline J gene. Trimming took 0 bases from V and 1 from J, leaving 12 bases between them. The length of the CDR3 is 16 residues. The germline CDR1 and CDR2 sequences are NSQYPW and LRSPGD (reference sequence). The full variable domain, with the rest looked up from reference TRBV1 and TRBJ1-2, is VTLLEQNPRWRLVPRGQAVNLRCILKNSQYPWMSWYQQDLQKQLQWLFTLRSPGDKEVKSLPGADYLATRVTDTELRLQVANMSQGRTLYCTCSADHPGVNSDYTFGSGTRLLVI.

A note on this clone: Mouse gene names and germline throughout. Read coverage stops 4 residues before the CDR3 terminus; the germline J gene supplies the remainder. The chain has TRBV19 and TRBJ2-1; 8 bases align to TRBD1. CDR3 size: 13 residues. Germline-derived CDR1 and CDR2 are FNHDT and SITEND (reference sequence). The ends lost 5 bases at V and 6 bases at J; junction bases unmatched: 4. CDR3 sequence reads: CASRDRESAEQFF. The covered CDR3 bases are TGTGCCAGCAGGGACAGGGAGAGTGCT.

Only a few counts were recorded for this clone. The gene names given are mouse names. The sequenced fragment ends 4 residues before the CDR3 boundary, so the rest is inferred from the germline J gene. The chain combines TRBV1 with TRBJ2-7, with 8 bases that match TRBD1. The J segment lost 3 bases and the V segment lost 3 bases, leaving 4 bases of the junction unmatched. Germline V gives CDR1 NSQYPW, CDR2 LRSPGD (reference sequence). CDR3 length: 14 amino acids. Here the CDR3 reads CTCSAGQAFYEQYF. The CDR3 DNA, read in part, is TGCACCTGCAGTGCGGGACAGGCCTTCTAT.